These T cell receptor beta chains were read from a single sample in a study of CD8 T cells in ankylosing spondylitis. MiXCR was run by TCRdb on the 5' RACE reads, yielding one entry per CDR3 protein. The table records around 120,000 distinct CDR3 sequences, about an eighth of them present only once. Sequencing was performed on blood, either unsorted or a sorted T cell fraction (not recorded which). The receptors derive from a female donor with ankylosing spondylitis or in good health (not recorded which). Each CDR3 is given with its conserved first and last residue. The order of the fields is J gene, clone size, V gene, CDR3 protein. A row's size may be missing; if present it is once, few, many or a size class.

TRBJ1-1,many,TRBV28,CASRKRAWNTEAFF
TRBJ2-3,-,TRBV2,CASGSPLMSTDTQYF
TRBJ2-7,-,TRBV23-1,CASSQSMGQGTYEQYF
TRBJ2-5,many,TRBV5-5,CASSIGSIEREGHETQYF
TRBJ2-2,-,TRBV28,CASSLLLTGGMGTGELFF
TRBJ2-3,few,TRBV3-1,CASSRNRDYGTDTQYF
TRBJ1-2,few,TRBV20-1,CSGLDAKTNGYTF
TRBJ1-2,-,TRBV7-9,CASSFNSQGADGYTF
TRBJ1-1,many,TRBV10-3,CAISERGEGTEAFF
TRBJ1-1,-,TRBV7-9,CASSPDRVAFF
TRBJ2-7,few,TRBV7-2,CASSLQITYEQYF
TRBJ2-1,many,TRBV11-2,CASSPPGLKANEQFF
TRBJ2-3,few,TRBV30,CAWTYNSGGQTDTQYF
TRBJ1-1,-,TRBV3-1,CASSQVGFRGGAFF
TRBJ1-1,many,TRBV20-1,CSASRDANTEAFF
TRBJ1-5,-,TRBV12-3/TRBV12-4,CASRPEGSNQPQHF
TRBJ2-1,many,TRBV6-1,CASSPPGLATRSEQFF
TRBJ2-1,-,TRBV12-3/TRBV12-4,CASSLHGASGRNYNEQFF
TRBJ2-3,-,TRBV7-2,CASTRSDGVGGTQYF
TRBJ2-3,many,TRBV3-1,CASSPERGATDTQYF
TRBJ2-1,-,TRBV5-1,CASSLVGLAGVGRSEQFF
TRBJ2-1,-,TRBV5-1,CASSFSGGIPNEQFF
TRBJ2-7,-,TRBV11-2,CASSLTSGGEAYEQYF
TRBJ1-5,many,TRBV7-8,CASSSGRGHQPQHF
TRBJ2-5,many,TRBV5-1,CASSLAGLAGSETQYF
TRBJ2-3,many,TRBV20-1,CSVRDGPNTDTQYF
TRBJ2-3,many,TRBV12-3/TRBV12-4,CASTRHTDTQYF
TRBJ2-7,few,TRBV5-1,CASSLDGKGAYEQYF
TRBJ2-1,many,TRBV29-1,CSVARAGGFNEQFF
TRBJ2-5,-,TRBV28,CASSLLSGLYQETQYF
TRBJ2-3,many,TRBV3-1,CASSSPARPDTQYF
TRBJ2-3,many,TRBV29-1,CSVEASTDTQYF
TRBJ2-1,many,TRBV29-1,CSVEGGSYNEQFF
TRBJ1-2,many,TRBV20-1,CSATGIPSTYGYTF
TRBJ2-1,-,TRBV11-1,CASSLRAVKGPRTYNEQFF
TRBJ2-1,-,TRBV6-2/TRBV6-3,CASSYSMLAGANYNEQFF
TRBJ2-7,-,TRBV5-1,CASRSEGMSYEQYF
TRBJ2-3,-,TRBV7-9,CASSLSYADTQYF
TRBJ2-7,many,TRBV3-1,CASSDLRVAVNEQYF
TRBJ2-1,-,TRBV7-9,CASSLAVGEQFF
TRBJ1-2,many,TRBV20-1,CSARFRQATRIGYTF
TRBJ1-1,many,TRBV12-3/TRBV12-4,CASSWGGMNTEAFF
TRBJ2-3,few,TRBV4-2,CASSQEVKRGTTDTQYF
TRBJ1-1,few,TRBV21-1,CASSKVGTGNRNTEAFF
TRBJ2-5,many,TRBV5-6,CASTLTGVETQYF
TRBJ1-2,many,TRBV6-1,CASSDPTVSNYGYTF
TRBJ2-7,few,TRBV28,CASSSVQKTYEQYF
TRBJ2-7,many,TRBV28,CASSLGERYEQYF
TRBJ2-5,few,TRBV24-1,CATSDPRQGRGETQYF
TRBJ2-2,few,TRBV9,CASSVDPTGELFF
TRBJ2-1,few,TRBV7-3,CASSAGTSGRAPIEQFF